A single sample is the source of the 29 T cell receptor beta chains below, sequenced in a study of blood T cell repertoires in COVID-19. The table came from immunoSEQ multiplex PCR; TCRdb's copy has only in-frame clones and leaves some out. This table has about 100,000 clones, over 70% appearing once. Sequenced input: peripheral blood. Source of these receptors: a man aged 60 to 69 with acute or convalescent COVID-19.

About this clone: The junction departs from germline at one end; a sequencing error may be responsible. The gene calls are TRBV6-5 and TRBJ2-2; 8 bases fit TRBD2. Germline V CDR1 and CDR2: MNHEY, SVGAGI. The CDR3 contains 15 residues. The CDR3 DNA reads TGTGCCGGCAGTCGAGCGGGGGCCAACACCGGGGAGCTGTTTTTT. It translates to CAGSRAGANTGELFF.

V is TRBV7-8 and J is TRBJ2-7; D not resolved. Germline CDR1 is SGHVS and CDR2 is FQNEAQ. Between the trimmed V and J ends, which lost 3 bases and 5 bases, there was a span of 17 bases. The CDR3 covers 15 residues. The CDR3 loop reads CASSFVFSQAHEQYF. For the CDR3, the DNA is TGTGCCAGCAGCTTTGTCTTTAGCCAAGCCCACGAGCAGTACTTC.

CDR3 region: CATPTQRGQPQHF. CDR3 nucleotide sequence: TGTGCCACACCGACCCAAAGGGGTCAGCCCCAGCATTTT. The chain recombines TRBV24-1 with TRBJ1-5, with D maybe TRBD1 (5 bases). CDR1 and CDR2 (germline): KGHDR, SFDVKD. CDR3 length: 13 amino acids. Trimming removed 10 bases at V and 6 bases at J, with 15 bases between.

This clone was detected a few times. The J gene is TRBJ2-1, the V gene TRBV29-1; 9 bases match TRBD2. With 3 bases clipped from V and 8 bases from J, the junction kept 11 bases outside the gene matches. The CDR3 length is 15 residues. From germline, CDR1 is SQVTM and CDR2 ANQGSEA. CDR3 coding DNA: TGCAGCGTTGAGAGCGGGAGGTCTTCGTCCCATGAGCAGTTCTTC. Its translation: CSVESGRSSSHEQFF.

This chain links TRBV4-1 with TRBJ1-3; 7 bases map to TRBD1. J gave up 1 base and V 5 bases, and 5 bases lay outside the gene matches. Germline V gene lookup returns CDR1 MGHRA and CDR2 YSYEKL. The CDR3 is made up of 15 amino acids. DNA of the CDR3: TGCGCCAGCAGCTACGACAGGGTTTCTGGAAACACCATATATTTT. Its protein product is CASSYDRVSGNTIYF.

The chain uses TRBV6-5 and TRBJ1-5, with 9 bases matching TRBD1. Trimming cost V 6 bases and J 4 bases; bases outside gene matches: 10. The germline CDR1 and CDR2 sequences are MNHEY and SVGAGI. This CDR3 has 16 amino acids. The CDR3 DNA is TGTGCCAGCAGCTACCTCCGGACAGGGGAAAATCAGCCCCAGCATTTT. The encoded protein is CASSYLRTGENQPQHF.

The CDR3 region is CASSYLLNYGYTF. DNA for the CDR3: TGTGCCAGCAGTTATCTTCTGAACTATGGCTACACCTTC. The chain employs TRBV6-5 and TRBJ1-2; no clear D gene. The CDR3 contains 13 residues. Germline CDR1 MNHEY, CDR2 SVGAGI. V gave up 3 bases and J gave up 2 bases, with 7 bases separating them.

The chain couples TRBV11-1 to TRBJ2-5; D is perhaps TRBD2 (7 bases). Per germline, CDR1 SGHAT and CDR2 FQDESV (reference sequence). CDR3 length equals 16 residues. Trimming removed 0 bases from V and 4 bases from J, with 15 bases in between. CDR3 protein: CASSLASRGGAETQYF. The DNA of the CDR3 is TGTGCCAGCAGCTTAGCGTCCCGTGGGGGGGCAGAGACCCAGTACTTC.

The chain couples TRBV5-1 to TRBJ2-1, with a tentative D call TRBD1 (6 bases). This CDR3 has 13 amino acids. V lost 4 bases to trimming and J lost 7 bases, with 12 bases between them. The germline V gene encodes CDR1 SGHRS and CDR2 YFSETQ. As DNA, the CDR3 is TGCGCCAGCAGCCATCCTCAGGGGAATGAGCAGTTCTTC. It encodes CASSHPQGNEQFF. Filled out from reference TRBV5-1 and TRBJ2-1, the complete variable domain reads KAGVTQTPRYLIKTRGQQVTLSCSPISGHRSVSWYQQTPGQGLQFLFEYFSETQRNKGNFPGRFSGRQFSNSRSEMNVSTLELGDSALYLCASSHPQGNEQFFGPGTRLTVL.

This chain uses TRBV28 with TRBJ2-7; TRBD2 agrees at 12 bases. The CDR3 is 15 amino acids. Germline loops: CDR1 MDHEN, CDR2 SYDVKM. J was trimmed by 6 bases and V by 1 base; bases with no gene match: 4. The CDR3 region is CASSLYRLAGAEQYF. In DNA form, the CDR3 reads TGTGCCAGCAGTTTATACCGACTAGCGGGAGCCGAGCAGTACTTC.

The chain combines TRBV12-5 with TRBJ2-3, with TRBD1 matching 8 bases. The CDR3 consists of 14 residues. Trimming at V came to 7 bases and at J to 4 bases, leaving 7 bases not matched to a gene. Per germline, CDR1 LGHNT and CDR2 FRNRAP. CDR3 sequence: CASAQGQGPDTQYF. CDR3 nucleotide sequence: TGTGCTAGTGCCCAAGGACAGGGTCCAGATACGCAGTATTTT.

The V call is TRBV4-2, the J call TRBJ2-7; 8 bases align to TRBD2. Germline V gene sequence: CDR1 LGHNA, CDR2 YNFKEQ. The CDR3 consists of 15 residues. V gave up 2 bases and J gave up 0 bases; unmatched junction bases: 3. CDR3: CASSQISGDSYEQYF. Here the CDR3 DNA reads TGTGCCAGCAGCCAAATTAGCGGGGACTCCTACGAGCAGTACTTC.

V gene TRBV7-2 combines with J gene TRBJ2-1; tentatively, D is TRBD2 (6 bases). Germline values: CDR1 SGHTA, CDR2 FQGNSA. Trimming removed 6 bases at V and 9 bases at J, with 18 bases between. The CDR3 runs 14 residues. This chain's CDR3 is CASRPTGGAGEQFF. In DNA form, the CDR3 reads TGTGCCAGCAGACCGACCGGGGGAGCGGGTGAGCAGTTCTTC.

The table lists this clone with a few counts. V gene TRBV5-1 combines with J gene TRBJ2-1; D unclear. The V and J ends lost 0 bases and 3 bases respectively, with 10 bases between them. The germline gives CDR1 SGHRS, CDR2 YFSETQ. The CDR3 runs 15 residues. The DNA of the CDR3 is TGCGCCAGCAGCTTGGATGTGGCAGGCTACAATGAGCAGTTCTTC. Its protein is CASSLDVAGYNEQFF.

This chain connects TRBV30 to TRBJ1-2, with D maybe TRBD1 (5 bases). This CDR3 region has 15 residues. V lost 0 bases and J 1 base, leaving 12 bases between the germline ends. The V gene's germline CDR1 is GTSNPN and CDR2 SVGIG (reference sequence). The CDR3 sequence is CAWSVRVGRNYGYTF. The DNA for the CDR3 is TGTGCCTGGAGTGTCAGGGTAGGGCGTAACTATGGCTACACCTTC. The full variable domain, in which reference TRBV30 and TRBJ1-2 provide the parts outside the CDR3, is SQTIHQWPATLVQPVGSPLSLECTVEGTSNPNLYWYRQAAGRGLQLLFYSVGIGQISSEVPQNLSASRPQDRQFILSSKKLLLSDSGFYLCAWSVRVGRNYGYTFGSGTRLTVV.

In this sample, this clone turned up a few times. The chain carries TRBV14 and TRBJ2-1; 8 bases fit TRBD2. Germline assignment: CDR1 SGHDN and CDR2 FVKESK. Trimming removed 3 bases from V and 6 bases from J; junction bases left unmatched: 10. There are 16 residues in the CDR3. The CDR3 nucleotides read TGTGCCAGCAGCCACCGAGGGGGACTAGGATTCAATGAGCAGTTCTTC. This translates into CASSHRGGLGFNEQFF.

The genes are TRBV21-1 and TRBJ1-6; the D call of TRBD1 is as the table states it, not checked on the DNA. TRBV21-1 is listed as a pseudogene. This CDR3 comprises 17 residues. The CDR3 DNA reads TGTGCCAGCAGCAAAGCCGAGTTAACCAGGGGAGATTCACCCCTCCACTTT. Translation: CASSKAELTRGDSPLHF.

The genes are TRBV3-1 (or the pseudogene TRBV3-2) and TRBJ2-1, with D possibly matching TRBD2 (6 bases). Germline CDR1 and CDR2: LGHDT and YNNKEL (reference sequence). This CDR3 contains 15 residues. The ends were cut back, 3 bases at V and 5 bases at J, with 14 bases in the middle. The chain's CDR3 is CASSHLRDLNNEQFF. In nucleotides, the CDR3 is TGTGCCAGCAGCCACCTCCGGGACTTAAACAATGAGCAGTTCTTC.

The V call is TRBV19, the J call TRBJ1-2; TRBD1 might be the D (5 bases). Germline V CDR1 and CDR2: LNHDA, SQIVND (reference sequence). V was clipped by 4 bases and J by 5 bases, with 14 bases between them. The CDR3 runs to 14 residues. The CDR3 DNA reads TGTGCCAGTAGTACAGGGTATGCGGAGTATGGCTACACCTTC. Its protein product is CASSTGYAEYGYTF. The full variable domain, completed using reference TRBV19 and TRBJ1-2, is DGGITQSPKYLFRKEGQNVTLSCEQNLNHDAMYWYRQDPGQGLRLIYYSQIVNDFQKGDIAEGYSVSREKKESFPLTVTSAQKNPTAFYLCASSTGYAEYGYTFGSGTRLTVV.

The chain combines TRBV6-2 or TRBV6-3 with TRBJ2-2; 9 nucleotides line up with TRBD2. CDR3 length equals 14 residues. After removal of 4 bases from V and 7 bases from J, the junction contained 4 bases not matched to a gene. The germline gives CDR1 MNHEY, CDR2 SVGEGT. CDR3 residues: CASSLAGAIGELFF. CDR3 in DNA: TGTGCCAGCAGTTTAGCGGGAGCGATCGGGGAGCTGTTTTTT.

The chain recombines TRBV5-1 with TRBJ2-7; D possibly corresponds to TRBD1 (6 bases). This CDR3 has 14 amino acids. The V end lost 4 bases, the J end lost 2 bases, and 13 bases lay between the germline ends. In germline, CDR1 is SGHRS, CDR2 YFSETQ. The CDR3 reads CASSPSTGTYEQYF. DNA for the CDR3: TGCGCCAGCAGCCCTTCGACAGGAACCTACGAGCAGTACTTC. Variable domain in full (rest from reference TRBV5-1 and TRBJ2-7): KAGVTQTPRYLIKTRGQQVTLSCSPISGHRSVSWYQQTPGQGLQFLFEYFSETQRNKGNFPGRFSGRQFSNSRSEMNVSTLELGDSALYLCASSPSTGTYEQYFGPGTRLTVT.

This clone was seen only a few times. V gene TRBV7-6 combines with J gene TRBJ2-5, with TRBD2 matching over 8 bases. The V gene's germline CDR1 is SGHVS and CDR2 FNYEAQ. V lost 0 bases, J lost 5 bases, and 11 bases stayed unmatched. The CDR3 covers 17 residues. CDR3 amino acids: CASSLAGGAGVLETQYF. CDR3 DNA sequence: TGTGCCAGCAGCTTAGCGGGAGGAGCGGGAGTTTTGGAGACCCAGTACTTC.

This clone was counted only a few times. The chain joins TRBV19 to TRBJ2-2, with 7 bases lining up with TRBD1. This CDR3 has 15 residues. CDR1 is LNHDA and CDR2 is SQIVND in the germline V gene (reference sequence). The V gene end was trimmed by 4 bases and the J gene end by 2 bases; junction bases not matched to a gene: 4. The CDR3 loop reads CASSTGQSNTGELFF. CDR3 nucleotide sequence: TGTGCCAGTAGTACGGGACAGTCAAACACCGGGGAGCTGTTTTTT. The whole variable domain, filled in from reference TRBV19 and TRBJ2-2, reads DGGITQSPKYLFRKEGQNVTLSCEQNLNHDAMYWYRQDPGQGLRLIYYSQIVNDFQKGDIAEGYSVSREKKESFPLTVTSAQKNPTAFYLCASSTGQSNTGELFFGEGSRLTVL.

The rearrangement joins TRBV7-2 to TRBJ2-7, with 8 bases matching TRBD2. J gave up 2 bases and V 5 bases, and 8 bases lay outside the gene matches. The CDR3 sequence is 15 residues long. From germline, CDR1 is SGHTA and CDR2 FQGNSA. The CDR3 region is CASSITPGLAYEQYF. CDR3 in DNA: TGTGCCAGCAGCATTACTCCGGGACTAGCCTACGAGCAGTACTTC.

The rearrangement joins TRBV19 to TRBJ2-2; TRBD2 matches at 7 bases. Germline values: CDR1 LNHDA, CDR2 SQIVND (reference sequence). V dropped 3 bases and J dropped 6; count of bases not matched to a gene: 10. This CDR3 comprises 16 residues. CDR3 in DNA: TGTGCCAGTAGTATGCCAAGACTAGCCCACGCCGGGGAGCTGTTTTTT. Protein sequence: CASSMPRLAHAGELFF. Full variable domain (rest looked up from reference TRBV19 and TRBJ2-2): DGGITQSPKYLFRKEGQNVTLSCEQNLNHDAMYWYRQDPGQGLRLIYYSQIVNDFQKGDIAEGYSVSREKKESFPLTVTSAQKNPTAFYLCASSMPRLAHAGELFFGEGSRLTVL.

CDR3 in DNA: TGTGCCAGCTCACTCCGAGGAGACACTGAAGCTTTCTTT. Translating gives CASSLRGDTEAFF. The chain couples TRBV18 to TRBJ1-1, with D unclear. There are 13 residues in the CDR3. The germline CDR1 and CDR2 sequences are KGHSH and LQKENI. Trimming removed 4 bases from V and 3 bases from J, with 9 bases in between.

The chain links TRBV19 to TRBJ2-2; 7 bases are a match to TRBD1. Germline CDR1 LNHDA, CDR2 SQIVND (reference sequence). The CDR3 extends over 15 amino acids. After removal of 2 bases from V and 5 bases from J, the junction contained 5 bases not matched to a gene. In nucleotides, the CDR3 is TGTGCCAGTAGTATAAGACAGGGTTGGACCGGGGAGCTGTTTTTT. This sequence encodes CASSIRQGWTGELFF.

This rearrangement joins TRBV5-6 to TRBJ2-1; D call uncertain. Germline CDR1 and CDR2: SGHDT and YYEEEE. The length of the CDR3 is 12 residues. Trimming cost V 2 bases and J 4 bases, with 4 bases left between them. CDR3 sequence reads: CASSFPYNEQFF. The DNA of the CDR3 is TGTGCCAGCAGCTTCCCTTACAATGAGCAGTTCTTC.

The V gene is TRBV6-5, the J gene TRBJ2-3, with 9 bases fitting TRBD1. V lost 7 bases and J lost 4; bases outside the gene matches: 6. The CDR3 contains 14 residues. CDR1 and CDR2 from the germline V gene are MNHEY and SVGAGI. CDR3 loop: CASNPGQGADTQYF. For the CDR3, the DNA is TGTGCCAGCAATCCGGGACAGGGTGCAGATACGCAGTATTTT.